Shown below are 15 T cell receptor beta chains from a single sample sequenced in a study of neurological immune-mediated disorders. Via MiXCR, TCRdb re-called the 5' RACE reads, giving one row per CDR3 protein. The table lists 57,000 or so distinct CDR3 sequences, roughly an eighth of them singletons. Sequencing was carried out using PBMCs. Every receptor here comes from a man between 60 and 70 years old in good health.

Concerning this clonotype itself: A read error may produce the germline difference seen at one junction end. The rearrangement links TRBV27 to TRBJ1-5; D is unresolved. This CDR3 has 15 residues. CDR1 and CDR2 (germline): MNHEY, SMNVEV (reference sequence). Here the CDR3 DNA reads TGTGCCAGCAGTTTATCCGGGTCGGGCAATCAGCCCAAGCATTTT. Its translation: CASSLSGSGNQPKHF.

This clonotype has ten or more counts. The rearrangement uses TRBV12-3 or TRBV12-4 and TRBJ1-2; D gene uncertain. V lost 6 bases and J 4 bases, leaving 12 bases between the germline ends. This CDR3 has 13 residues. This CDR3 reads CASSPESFYGYTF. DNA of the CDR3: TGTGCCAGCAGCCCTGAGAGTTTCTATGGCTACACCTTC.

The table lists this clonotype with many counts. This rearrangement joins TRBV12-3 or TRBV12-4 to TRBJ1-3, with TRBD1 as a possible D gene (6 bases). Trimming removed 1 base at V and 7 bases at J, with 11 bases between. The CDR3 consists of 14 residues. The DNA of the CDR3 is TGTGCCAGCAGTTTAGGGAGACAGGCGAACACCATATATTTT. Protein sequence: CASSLGRQANTIYF.

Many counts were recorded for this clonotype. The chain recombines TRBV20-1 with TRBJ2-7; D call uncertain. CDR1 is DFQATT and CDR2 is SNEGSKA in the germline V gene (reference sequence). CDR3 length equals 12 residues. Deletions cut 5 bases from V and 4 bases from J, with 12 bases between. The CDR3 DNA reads TGCAGTGCTGTCGGCAGAAGGTACGAGCAGTACTTC. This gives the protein CSAVGRRYEQYF.

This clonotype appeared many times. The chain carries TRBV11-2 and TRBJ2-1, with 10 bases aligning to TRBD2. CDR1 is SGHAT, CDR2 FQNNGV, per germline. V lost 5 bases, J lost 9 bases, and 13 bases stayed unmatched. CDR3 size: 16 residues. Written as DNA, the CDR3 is TGTGCCAGCAGCGATTACAGCGGGGGGGGATCTTCTGAGCAGTTCTTC. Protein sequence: CASSDYSGGGSSEQFF.

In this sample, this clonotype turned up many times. CDR3 sequence (DNA): TGTGCCAGCAGTATAACAGGGGGACAGTACGAGCAGTACTTC. This codes for CASSITGGQYEQYF. The chain is built from TRBV6-5 and TRBJ2-7; TRBD1 agrees at 8 bases. V dropped 5 bases and J dropped 4; count of bases not matched to a gene: 7. The CDR3 contains 14 residues. The germline gives CDR1 MNHEY, CDR2 SVGAGI.

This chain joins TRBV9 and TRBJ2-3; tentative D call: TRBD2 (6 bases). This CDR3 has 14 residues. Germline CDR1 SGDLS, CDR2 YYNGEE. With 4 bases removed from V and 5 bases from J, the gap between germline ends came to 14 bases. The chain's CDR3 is CASSPTSLGDTQYF. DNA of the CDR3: TGTGCCAGCAGCCCAACTAGCTTAGGAGATACGCAGTATTTT.

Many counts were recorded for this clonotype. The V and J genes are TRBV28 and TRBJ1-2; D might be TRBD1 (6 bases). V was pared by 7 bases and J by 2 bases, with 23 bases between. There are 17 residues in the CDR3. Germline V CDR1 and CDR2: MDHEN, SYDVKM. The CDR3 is CASTETSTGSRNYGYTF. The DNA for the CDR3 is TGTGCCAGCACTGAAACATCTACAGGGAGCAGGAACTATGGCTACACCTTC.

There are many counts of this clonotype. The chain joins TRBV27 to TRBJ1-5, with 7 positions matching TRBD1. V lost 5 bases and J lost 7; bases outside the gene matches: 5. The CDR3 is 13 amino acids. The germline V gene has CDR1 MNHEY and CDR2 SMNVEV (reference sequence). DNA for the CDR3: TGTGCCAGCAGTACTCAGGGGGGACAGCCCCAGCATTTT. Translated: CASSTQGGQPQHF.

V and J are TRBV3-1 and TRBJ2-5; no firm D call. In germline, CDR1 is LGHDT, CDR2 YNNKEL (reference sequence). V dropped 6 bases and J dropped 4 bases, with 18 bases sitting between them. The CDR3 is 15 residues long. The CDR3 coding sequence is TGTGCCAGCAGTCCCACTAACGGAGCCCGAGAGACCCAGTACTTC. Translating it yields CASSPTNGARETQYF.

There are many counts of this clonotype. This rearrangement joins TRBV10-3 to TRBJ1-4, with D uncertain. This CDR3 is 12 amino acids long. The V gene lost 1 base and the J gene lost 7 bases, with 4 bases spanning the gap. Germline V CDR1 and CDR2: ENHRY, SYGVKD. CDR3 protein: CAISELSEKLFF. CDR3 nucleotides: TGTGCCATCAGTGAGTTGAGTGAAAAACTGTTTTTT.

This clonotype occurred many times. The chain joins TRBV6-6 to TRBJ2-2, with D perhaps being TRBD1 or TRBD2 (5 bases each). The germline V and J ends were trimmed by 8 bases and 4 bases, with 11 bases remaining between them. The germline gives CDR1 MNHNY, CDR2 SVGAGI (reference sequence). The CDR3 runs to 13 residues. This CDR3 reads CASSLGVTGELFF. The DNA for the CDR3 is TGTGCCAGCTCCCTGGGGGTCACCGGGGAGCTGTTTTTT.

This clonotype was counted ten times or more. DNA for the CDR3: TGTGCCAGCTCACCTGGGACTAGCGGGGTGGATACGCAGTATTTT. This codes for CASSPGTSGVDTQYF. The chain has TRBV18 and TRBJ2-3; 13 bases are a match to TRBD2. Germline-derived CDR1 and CDR2 are KGHSH and LQKENI. J was trimmed by 6 bases and V by 3 bases; bases with no gene match: 3. This CDR3 region has 15 residues.

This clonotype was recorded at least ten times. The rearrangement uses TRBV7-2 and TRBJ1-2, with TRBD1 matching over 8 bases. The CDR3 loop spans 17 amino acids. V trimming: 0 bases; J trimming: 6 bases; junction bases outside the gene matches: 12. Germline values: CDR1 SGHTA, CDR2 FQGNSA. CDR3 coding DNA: TGTGCCAGCAGCTTAGCTCCGACAGGGGCCACGCTCAATGGCTACACCTTC. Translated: CASSLAPTGATLNGYTF.

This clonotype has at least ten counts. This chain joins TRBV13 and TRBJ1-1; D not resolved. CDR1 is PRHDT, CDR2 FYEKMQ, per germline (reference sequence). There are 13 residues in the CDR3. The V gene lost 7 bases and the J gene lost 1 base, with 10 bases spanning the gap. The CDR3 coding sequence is TGTGCCAGCAATGAGGCAACGAACACTGAAGCTTTCTTT. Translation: CASNEATNTEAFF.